This T cell receptor beta chain was identified in a study of T cells in Graves' hyperthyroidism and ophthalmopathy. Study-wide findings and caveats: Most expanded thyroid clonotypes above 0.001 recurred in blood.

The CDR3 is made up of 15 amino acids. The V and J ends lost 6 bases and 1 base, in that order; junction bases with no gene match: 2. The germline V gene encodes CDR1 LNHDA and CDR2 SQIVND (reference sequence). The sample holds a few counts of this clonotype. The antigen is not known. The TCR beta CDR3 regions underwent amplification using RNA transcripts as the source. With the HTBI primer set, the TCR CDR3 went through a first round of RT-PCR. TCRdb re-called the multiplex PCR reads with MiXCR, one entry per CDR3 protein. This sample has approximately 590,000 distinct CDR3 sequences, with 15% to 18% found just once. Calling Graves' hyperthyroidism stable meant ophthalmopathy did not progress within 18 months. Participants, patients aged 18 to 65, had newly diagnosed hyperthyroidism with a duration under 2 months.

This clonotype originated in a woman aged 25 to 39 with Graves' hyperthyroidism. This rearrangement joins TRBV19 to TRBJ2-2; 10 bases fit TRBD2. Source material: blood. CDR3 in amino acids: CASRVAGGNTGELFF. The DNA for the CDR3 is TGTGCCAGTAGGGTAGCGGGAGGGAACACCGGGGAGCTGTTTTTT.